Below, 15 T cell receptor beta chains from the same sample are listed, as sequenced in a study of T cell responses to AZD1222 COVID-19 vaccine. The data were produced by immunoSEQ multiplex PCR, yet TCRdb's version contains in-frame clones alone and is incomplete. The top ten clones hold around 18% of a sample with 150,000 to 180,000 clones, around nine tenths of them seen once. The sample was peripheral blood, taken on day 0 of AZD1222 vaccination. The source of these receptors is an adult in good health.

This chain connects TRBV19 to TRBJ2-1; 8 positions match TRBD1. Germline-derived CDR1 and CDR2 are LNHDA and SQIVND (reference sequence). The CDR3 sequence is 13 residues long. With V trimmed by 3 bases and J by 5 bases, 0 bases remained unmatched. CDR3 nucleotides: TGTGCCAGTAGTATGGGACAGGACAATGAGCAGTTCTTC. Encoded protein: CASSMGQDNEQFF.

The rearrangement uses TRBV7-2 and TRBJ2-1; D remains ambiguous. Germline CDR1 and CDR2: SGHTA and FQGNSA. The CDR3 has 19 residues. The V end lost 0 bases, the J end lost 0 bases, and 18 bases lay between the germline ends. CDR3 nucleotide sequence: TGTGCCAGCAGCTTAGCGTCCATTCTGGTTACCAGCTCCTACAATGAGCAGTTCTTC. Its protein is CASSLASILVTSSYNEQFF.

The CDR3 DNA reads TGTGCCAGCTCAGGCGACCAAGAGACCCAGTACTTC. This encodes CASSGDQETQYF. This chain joins TRBV18 and TRBJ2-5; no reliable D call. CDR1 and CDR2 from the germline V gene are KGHSH and LQKENI. V was trimmed by 5 bases and J by 0 bases, leaving 4 bases between them. This CDR3 has 12 residues.

CDR3 in DNA: TGTGCCAGCAGCTTGGGGGCAGGGGGATTGTATGGCTACACCTTC. Protein: CASSLGAGGLYGYTF. This chain uses TRBV5-8 with TRBJ1-2; 7 bases agree with TRBD1. V lost 0 bases and J lost 5; bases outside the gene matches: 7. The CDR3 extends over 15 amino acids. The germline CDR1 and CDR2 sequences are SGHTS and YDEGEE.

The chain couples TRBV11-3 to TRBJ2-7; tentative D call: TRBD2 (6 bases). V dropped 5 bases and J dropped 3 bases, with 17 bases sitting between them. From germline, CDR1 is SGHNT and CDR2 YENEEA. The length of the CDR3 is 15 residues. This CDR3 reads CASSPIGGMSYEQYF. The CDR3 coding sequence is TGTGCCAGCAGCCCTATTGGCGGGATGAGCTACGAGCAGTACTTC.

In this sample, this clone turned up once. V is TRBV28 and J is TRBJ1-2; the D gene is possibly TRBD1 (5 bases). Germline V CDR1 and CDR2: MDHEN, SYDVKM. The V end lost 2 bases, the J end lost 4 bases, and 11 bases lay between the germline ends. The CDR3 is 14 residues long. This CDR3 is CASSLHDSSYGYTF. CDR3 sequence (DNA): TGTGCCAGCAGTTTACATGACAGCAGCTATGGCTACACCTTC.

The chain combines TRBV6-5 with TRBJ2-2; the match to TRBD1 covers 10 bases. V lost 8 bases, J lost 7 bases, and 4 bases stayed unmatched. The CDR3 is made up of 13 amino acids. Looked up from germline, CDR1 is MNHEY and CDR2 is SVGAGI. The CDR3 protein is CASRDRGYGELFF. The DNA of the CDR3 is TGTGCCAGCCGGGACAGGGGATACGGGGAGCTGTTTTTT.

This rearrangement joins TRBV5-1 to TRBJ2-3; 7 bases line up with TRBD2. CDR1 SGHRS and CDR2 YFSETQ come from the germline V gene. The CDR3 runs 17 residues. The J segment lost 0 bases and the V segment lost 5 bases, leaving 12 bases of the junction unmatched. In nucleotides, the CDR3 is TGCGCCAGCAGTCGGACTAGTCCTAGGATAAGCACAGATACGCAGTATTTT. Protein product: CASSRTSPRISTDTQYF.

The chain carries TRBV5-1 and TRBJ1-1, with a possible D match to TRBD1 (5 bases). In germline, CDR1 is SGHRS, CDR2 YFSETQ. V dropped 0 bases and J dropped 1 base, with 10 bases sitting between them. The CDR3 length is 15 residues. CDR3 residues: CASSLVGRENTEAFF. In DNA, the CDR3 is TGCGCCAGCAGCTTGGTGGGGCGGGAGAACACTGAAGCTTTCTTT.

The rearrangement uses TRBV4-2 and TRBJ1-6; D is undetermined. Germline CDR1 is LGHNA and CDR2 is YNFKEQ. The CDR3 loop spans 14 amino acids. V was trimmed by 2 bases and J by 7 bases, leaving 9 bases between them. The CDR3 reads CASSQTGENSPLHF. The CDR3 coding sequence is TGTGCCAGCAGCCAAACGGGAGAGAATTCACCCCTCCACTTT.

This chain links TRBV7-2 with TRBJ2-3; 10 nucleotides match TRBD2. With V trimmed by 5 bases and J by 9 bases, 8 bases remained unmatched. Germline assignment: CDR1 SGHTA and CDR2 FQGNSA. The CDR3 runs 14 residues. The CDR3 DNA sequence: TGTGCCAGCAGCCCTAGGACTAGCGGCCTGACGCAGTATTTT. This codes for CASSPRTSGLTQYF.

This rearrangement joins TRBV2 to TRBJ1-2; 7 positions match TRBD1. Per germline, CDR1 SNHLY and CDR2 FYNNEI. The CDR3 is made up of 16 amino acids. With 5 bases clipped from V and 4 bases from J, the junction kept 13 bases outside the gene matches. CDR3 amino acids: CASSLLLQGSSYGYTF. DNA for the CDR3: TGTGCCAGCAGTCTACTTTTACAGGGGTCGAGCTATGGCTACACCTTC. Combining the CDR3 with reference TRBV2 and TRBJ1-2 gives the whole variable domain EPEVTQTPSHQVTQMGQEVILRCVPISNHLYFYWYRQILGQKVEFLVSFYNNEISEKSEIFDDQFSVERPDGSNFTLKIRSTKLEDSAMYFCASSLLLQGSSYGYTFGSGTRLTVV.

This clone was seen a few times. This sequence joins TRBV7-2 and TRBJ2-1, with 11 bases that match TRBD2. CDR1 SGHTA and CDR2 FQGNSA come from the germline V gene. This CDR3 is built from 15 residues. V was pared by 5 bases and J by 3 bases, with 3 bases of the junction left unmatched. The CDR3 DNA sequence: TGTGCCAGCAGCCAAACTAGCGGGGGCTACAATGAGCAGTTCTTC. Amino acids: CASSQTSGGYNEQFF.

This clone came up many times. This chain links TRBV6-1 with TRBJ2-3; TRBD2 aligns across 9 bases. The CDR3 spans 18 residues. Trimming took 1 base from V and 2 from J; bases not matched to a gene: 10. Germline V gene data show CDR1 as MNHNS and CDR2 as SASEGT. The CDR3 spells CASSEGVGSGGYTDTQYF. The CDR3 bases are TGTGCCAGCAGTGAAGGGGTTGGTAGCGGGGGTTACACAGATACGCAGTATTTT.

V is TRBV28 and J is TRBJ1-3; D remains ambiguous. The CDR3 covers 16 residues. Germline lookup yields CDR1 MDHEN and CDR2 SYDVKM. V was shortened by 6 bases and J by 0 bases, with 15 bases between the two germline ends. CDR3 DNA: TGTGCCAGCAGGGTAGATCAGGAAACCTCTGGAAACACCATATATTTT. Its protein is CASRVDQETSGNTIYF.